One sample yielded the 20 T cell receptor beta chains listed below, sequenced in a study of naive and memory T cell subsets. The beta constant-region primer was an equimolar mix of two oligonucleotides covering TRBC1 and TRBC2. Ligated cDNA was amplified by four rounds of PCR with nested alpha and beta constant-region primers and SP2. TCRdb processed the UMI-ligation and nested PCR reads anew with MiXCR; each CDR3 protein has one entry. The sample lists some 82,000 distinct CDR3 sequences, over 9% seen once, with about 1.3% in the top ten. The specimen was naive CD8+ T cells from blood. Every receptor here comes from a human donor in good health.

The table lists this clonotype with many counts. The chain joins TRBV29-1 to TRBJ2-5, with 7 bases that match TRBD2. Germline loops: CDR1 SQVTM, CDR2 ANQGSEA. The CDR3 loop spans 12 amino acids. CDR3 protein: CLAAGDEETQYF. In DNA form, the CDR3 reads TGCCTCGCTGCGGGAGACGAAGAGACCCAGTACTTC. The full variable domain, rest sourced from reference TRBV29-1 and TRBJ2-5, is SAVISQKPSRDICQRGTSLTIQCQVDSQVTMMFWYRQQPGQSLTLIATANQGSEATYESGFVIDKFPISRPNLTFSTLTVSNMSPEDSSIYLCLAAGDEETQYFGPGTRLLVL.

The rearrangement links TRBV3-1 to TRBJ2-7, with 9 bases that match TRBD2. The germline V gene has CDR1 LGHDT and CDR2 YNNKEL (reference sequence). V was pared by 1 base and J by 4 bases, with 5 bases of the junction left unmatched. CDR3 size: 15 residues. The DNA of the CDR3 is TGTGCCAGCAGCCAAGCAACGAGCGGGAGGTACGAGCAGTACTTC. Its protein product is CASSQATSGRYEQYF.

This clonotype was counted ten times or more. The V and J genes are TRBV7-9 and TRBJ1-1; no clear D gene. V lost 3 bases to trimming and J lost 5 bases, with 10 bases between them. CDR1 and CDR2 from the germline V gene are SEHNR and FQNEAQ (reference sequence). The CDR3 extends over 13 amino acids. CDR3 sequence (DNA): TGTGCCAGCAGCTTTGGGCCTGGGACTGAAGCTTTCTTT. Amino acid sequence: CASSFGPGTEAFF.

This chain joins TRBV30 and TRBJ2-3; 10 bases are a match to TRBD2. With 4 bases clipped from V and 0 bases from J, the junction kept 16 bases outside the gene matches. In germline, CDR1 is GTSNPN, CDR2 SVGIG (reference sequence). The CDR3 extends over 19 amino acids. The CDR3 bases are TGTGCCTGGACCAGAGGGCTAGCGGGAGTGCAGGCTAGCACAGATACGCAGTATTTT. Residues: CAWTRGLAGVQASTDTQYF.

The sample holds a few counts of this clonotype. The J gene is TRBJ1-2, the V gene TRBV27; D is possibly TRBD1 (6 bases). The CDR3 is 13 residues long. Deletions cut 5 bases from V and 3 bases from J, with 10 bases between. Germline V lookup: CDR1 MNHEY, CDR2 SMNVEV (reference sequence). DNA of the CDR3: TGTGCCAGCAGTGCGGACAGCGACTATGGCTACACCTTC. Amino acids: CASSADSDYGYTF.

This rearrangement joins TRBV7-9 to TRBJ2-1; D might be TRBD2 (6 bases). The CDR3 is made up of 13 amino acids. Germline V gene sequence: CDR1 SEHNR, CDR2 FQNEAQ (reference sequence). V lost 4 bases, J lost 8 bases, and 12 bases lay in between. The CDR3 bases are TGTGCCAGCAGCTCAGGGACTTCCCATGAGCAGTTCTTC. As protein: CASSSGTSHEQFF.

The sample holds a few counts of this clonotype. V and J are TRBV5-1 and TRBJ2-1, with TRBD2 matching 8 bases. Trimming removed 0 bases from V and 5 bases from J; junction bases left unmatched: 10. Germline V gene lookup returns CDR1 SGHRS and CDR2 YFSETQ. The CDR3 is made up of 17 amino acids. The CDR3 DNA is TGCGCCAGCAGCTTGGTTGTTACGGGAGGGCCAAACAATGAGCAGTTCTTC. Amino acid sequence: CASSLVVTGGPNNEQFF.

The rearrangement uses TRBV27 and TRBJ2-1; D call uncertain. The V and J ends lost 7 bases and 0 bases respectively, with 13 bases between them. CDR1 and CDR2 from the germline V gene are MNHEY and SMNVEV (reference sequence). The CDR3 runs 15 residues. CDR3 nucleotide sequence: TGTGCCAGCATCCCCTTTATAAGCTCCTACAATGAGCAGTTCTTC. Amino acids: CASIPFISSYNEQFF.

The chain recombines TRBV4-1 with TRBJ2-3; 8 bases agree with TRBD1. V was clipped by 4 bases and J by 4 bases; unmatched bases: 10. The CDR3 is 16 residues long. CDR1 and CDR2 from the germline V gene are MGHRA and YSYEKL. The DNA for the CDR3 is TGCGCCAGCAGCCGTTATTTGGGACAGGAAGCAGATACGCAGTATTTT. Protein: CASSRYLGQEADTQYF.

In its sample, this clonotype was seen a few times. The chain carries TRBV7-8 and TRBJ2-7, with D perhaps TRBD1 (8 bases). V lost 5 bases and J 1 base, leaving 15 bases between the germline ends. Germline-derived CDR1 and CDR2 are SGHVS and FQNEAQ. This CDR3 is 15 amino acids long. The CDR3 DNA follows: TGTGCCAGCAGCGAGCGGGACAGGAATTCCTACGAGCAGTACTTC. This translates into CASSERDRNSYEQYF.

This clonotype was picked up a small number of times. The chain joins TRBV7-9 to TRBJ1-1, with a tentative D call TRBD1 (6 bases). The length of the CDR3 is 12 residues. Between the trimmed V and J ends, which lost 9 bases and 1 base, there was a span of 9 bases. Germline-derived CDR1 and CDR2 are SEHNR and FQNEAQ (reference sequence). The CDR3 bases are TGTGCCAGTAACAGGGCGAACACTGAAGCTTTCTTT. Translation gives CASNRANTEAFF.

This clonotype was counted at least ten times. The chain uses TRBV29-1 and TRBJ1-2; D might be TRBD1 (5 bases). The CDR3 contains 13 residues. The germline V gene encodes CDR1 SQVTM and CDR2 ANQGSEA. V lost 3 bases and J 6 bases, leaving 14 bases between the germline ends. The CDR3 region is CSVDQGVTDGYTF. The CDR3 bases are TGCAGCGTTGATCAGGGAGTCACAGATGGCTACACCTTC. The full variable domain, with the rest looked up from reference TRBV29-1 and TRBJ1-2, is SAVISQKPSRDICQRGTSLTIQCQVDSQVTMMFWYRQQPGQSLTLIATANQGSEATYESGFVIDKFPISRPNLTFSTLTVSNMSPEDSSIYLCSVDQGVTDGYTFGSGTRLTVV.

This clonotype was recorded many times. CDR3: CASSLFPGTGNTGELFF. In DNA form, the CDR3 reads TGTGCCAGCAGTTTATTCCCGGGGACAGGGAATACCGGGGAGCTGTTTTTT. The chain joins TRBV28 to TRBJ2-2; TRBD1 matches at 9 bases. Per germline, CDR1 MDHEN and CDR2 SYDVKM. The CDR3 has 17 residues. J lost 5 bases, V lost 1 base, and 8 bases had no gene match.

In this sample, this clonotype turned up many times. The J gene is TRBJ2-1, the V gene TRBV10-3; D ambiguous. CDR1 is ENHRY and CDR2 is SYGVKD in the germline V gene. V was trimmed by 1 base and J by 6 bases, leaving 4 bases between them. This CDR3 has 12 amino acids. The CDR3 region is CAISEWVNEQFF. CDR3 nucleotide sequence: TGTGCCATCAGTGAGTGGGTCAATGAGCAGTTCTTC.

This clonotype showed up just a few times. The chain employs TRBV21-1 and TRBJ2-3; the listed D gene, TRBD2, was not tested against the DNA. TRBV21-1 is flagged as a pseudogene. The CDR3 contains 17 residues. CDR3 bases: TGTGCCAGCAACACTGCGGGAGGTGTCAGTAGCACAGATACGCAGTATTTT. It is translated as CASNTAGGVSSTDTQYF.

V and J are TRBV7-2 and TRBJ2-1; 7 nucleotides match TRBD1. The CDR3 totals 12 residues. V shed 5 bases, J shed 16 bases, and the junction held 11 bases outside the gene matches. The germline CDR1 and CDR2 sequences are SGHTA and FQGNSA. CDR3 in amino acids: CASSDTRDSLFF. DNA of the CDR3: TGTGCCAGCAGCGACACTAGGGACAGCCTCTTCTTC. The full variable domain, in which reference TRBV7-2 and TRBJ2-1 provide the parts outside the CDR3, is GAGVSQSPSNKVTEKGKDVELRCDPISGHTALYWYRQSLGQGLEFLIYFQGNSAPDKSGLPSDRFSAERTGGSVSTLTIQRTQQEDSAVYLCASSDTRDSLFFGPGTRLTVL.

This clonotype has only a few counts. The genes are TRBV27 and TRBJ2-7; tentative D call: TRBD2 (6 bases). V lost 8 bases and J lost 7, with 12 bases in between. This CDR3 has 11 residues. Germline V gene lookup returns CDR1 MNHEY and CDR2 SMNVEV (reference sequence). In DNA, the CDR3 is TGTGCCAGCTCCAACGGGGGAGAGCAGTACTTC. This translates into CASSNGGEQYF.

The chain has TRBV7-6 and TRBJ2-7, with D maybe TRBD1 (5 bases). The CDR3 runs 14 residues. V lost 2 bases, J lost 6 bases, and 14 bases lay in between. CDR1 and CDR2 from the germline V gene are SGHVS and FNYEAQ. The CDR3 DNA is TGTGCCAGCAGCTTATATAAGGGGAAGGGCGAGCAGTACTTC. Amino acids: CASSLYKGKGEQYF.

The V and J genes are TRBV12-5 and TRBJ2-7, with TRBD2 matching over 16 bases. Germline assignment: CDR1 LGHNT and CDR2 FRNRAP. The CDR3 spans 16 residues. V was clipped by 5 bases and J by 6 bases; unmatched bases: 7. In nucleotides, the CDR3 is TGTGCTAGTGGTCCCGGGACTAGCGGGAGGGGCCGCGAGCAGTACTTC. Translated, it gives CASGPGTSGRGREQYF. Based on the CDR3 plus reference TRBV12-5 and TRBJ2-7, the full variable domain is DARVTQTPRHKVTEMGQEVTMRCQPILGHNTVFWYRQTMMQGLELLAYFRNRAPLDDSGMPKDRFSAEMPDATLATLKIQPSEPRDSAVYFCASGPGTSGRGREQYFGPGTRLTVT.

This clonotype occurred a few times. The J gene is TRBJ2-1, the V gene TRBV29-1, with TRBD2 as a possible D gene (5 bases). Germline CDR1 reads SQVTM; CDR2 reads ANQGSEA. V was clipped by 5 bases and J by 2 bases, with 10 bases between them. There are 13 residues in the CDR3. This CDR3 is CSVPASPYNEQFF. DNA of the CDR3: TGCAGCGTTCCAGCTAGCCCCTACAATGAGCAGTTCTTC.